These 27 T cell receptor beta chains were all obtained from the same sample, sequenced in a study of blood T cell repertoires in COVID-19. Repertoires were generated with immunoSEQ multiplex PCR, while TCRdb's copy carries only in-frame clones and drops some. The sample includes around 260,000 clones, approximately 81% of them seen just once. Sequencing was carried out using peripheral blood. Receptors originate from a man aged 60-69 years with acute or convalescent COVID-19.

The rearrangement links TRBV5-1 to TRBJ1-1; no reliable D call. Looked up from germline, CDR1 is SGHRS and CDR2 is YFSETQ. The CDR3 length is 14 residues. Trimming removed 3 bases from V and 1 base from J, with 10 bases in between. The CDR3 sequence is CASSSWEANTEAFF. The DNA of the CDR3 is TGCGCCAGCAGCTCGTGGGAGGCGAACACTGAAGCTTTCTTT.

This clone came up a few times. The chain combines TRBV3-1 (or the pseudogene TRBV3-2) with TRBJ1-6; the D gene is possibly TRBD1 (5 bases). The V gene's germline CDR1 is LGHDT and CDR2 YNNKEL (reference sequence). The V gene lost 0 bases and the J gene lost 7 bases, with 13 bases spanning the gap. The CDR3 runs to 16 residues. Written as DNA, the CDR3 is TGTGCCAGCAGCCAAGAAGGTGGGGGGATAAATTCACCCCTCCACTTT. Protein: CASSQEGGGINSPLHF.

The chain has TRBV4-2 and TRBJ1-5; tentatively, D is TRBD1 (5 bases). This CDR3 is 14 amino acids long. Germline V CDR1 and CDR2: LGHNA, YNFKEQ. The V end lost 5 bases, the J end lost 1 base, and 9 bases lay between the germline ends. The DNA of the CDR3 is TGTGCCAGCAGCTCAGCAGGGAGCAATCAGCCCCAGCATTTT. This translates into CASSSAGSNQPQHF.

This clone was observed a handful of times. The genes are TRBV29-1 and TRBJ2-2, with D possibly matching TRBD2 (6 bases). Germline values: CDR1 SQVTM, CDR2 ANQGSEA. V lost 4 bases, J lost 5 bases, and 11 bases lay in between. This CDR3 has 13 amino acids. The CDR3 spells CSVAGSRTGELFF. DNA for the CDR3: TGCAGCGTTGCCGGGAGCCGGACCGGGGAGCTGTTTTTT.

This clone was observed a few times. The CDR3 spells CASSKGLAGVNEQFF. CDR3 in DNA: TGTGCCAGCAGCAAGGGGCTAGCGGGTGTAAATGAGCAGTTCTTC. The V and J genes are TRBV7-2 and TRBJ2-1; 8 bases map to TRBD2. Germline trimming cut 5 bases from V and 7 bases from J; bases unmatched to any gene: 10. This CDR3 comprises 15 residues. Germline V gives CDR1 SGHTA, CDR2 FQGNSA.

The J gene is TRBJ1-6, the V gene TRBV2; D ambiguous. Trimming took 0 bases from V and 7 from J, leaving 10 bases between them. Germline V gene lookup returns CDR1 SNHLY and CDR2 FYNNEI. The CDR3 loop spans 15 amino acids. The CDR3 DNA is TGTGCCAGCAGTGAAGCGTTGATACAAAATTCACCCCTCCACTTT. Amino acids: CASSEALIQNSPLHF.

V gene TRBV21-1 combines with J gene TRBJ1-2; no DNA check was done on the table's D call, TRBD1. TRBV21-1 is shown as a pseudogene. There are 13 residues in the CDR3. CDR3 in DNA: TGTGCCAGCAGCAAAGTAAACCCAGGGGGCCACACCTTC. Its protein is CASSKVNPGGHTF.

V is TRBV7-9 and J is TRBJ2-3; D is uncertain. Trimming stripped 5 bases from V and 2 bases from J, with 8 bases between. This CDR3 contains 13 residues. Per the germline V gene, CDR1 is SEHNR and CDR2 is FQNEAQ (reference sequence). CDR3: CASSTQTTDTQYF. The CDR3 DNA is TGTGCCAGCAGCACTCAAACCACAGATACGCAGTATTTT.

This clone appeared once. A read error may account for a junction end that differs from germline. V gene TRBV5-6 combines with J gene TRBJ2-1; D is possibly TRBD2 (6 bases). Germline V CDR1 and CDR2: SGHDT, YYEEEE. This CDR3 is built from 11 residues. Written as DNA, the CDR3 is TGTGCCAGCAGCTTGAGGGCGGGACCGCTCTTC. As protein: CASSLRAGPLF.

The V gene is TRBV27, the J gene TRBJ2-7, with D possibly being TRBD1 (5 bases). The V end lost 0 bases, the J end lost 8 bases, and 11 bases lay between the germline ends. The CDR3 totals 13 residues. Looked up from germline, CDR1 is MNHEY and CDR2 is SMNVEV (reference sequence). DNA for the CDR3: TGTGCCAGCAGTTTATCGACAGTCGGCAAGCAGTACTTC. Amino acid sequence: CASSLSTVGKQYF.

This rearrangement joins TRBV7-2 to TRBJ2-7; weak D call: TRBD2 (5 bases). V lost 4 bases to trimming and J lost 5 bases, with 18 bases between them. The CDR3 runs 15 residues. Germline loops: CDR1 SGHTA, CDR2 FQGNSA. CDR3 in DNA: TGTGCCAGCAGCTCTTTGTGGACTTTTAAAGACGAGCAGTACTTC. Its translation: CASSSLWTFKDEQYF.

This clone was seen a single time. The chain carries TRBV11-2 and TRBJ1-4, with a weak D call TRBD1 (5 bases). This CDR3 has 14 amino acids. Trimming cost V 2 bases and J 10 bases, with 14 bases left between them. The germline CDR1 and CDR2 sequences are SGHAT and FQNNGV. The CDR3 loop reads CASSLSLPGGKLFF. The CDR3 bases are TGTGCCAGCAGCTTAAGTCTCCCGGGGGGAAAACTGTTTTTT.

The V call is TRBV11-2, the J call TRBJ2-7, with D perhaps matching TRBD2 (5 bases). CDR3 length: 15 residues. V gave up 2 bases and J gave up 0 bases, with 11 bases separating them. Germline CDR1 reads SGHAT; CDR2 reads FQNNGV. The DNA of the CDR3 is TGTGCCAGCAGCTTATTCGGAGGTTCCTCCTACGAGCAGTACTTC. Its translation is CASSLFGGSSYEQYF.

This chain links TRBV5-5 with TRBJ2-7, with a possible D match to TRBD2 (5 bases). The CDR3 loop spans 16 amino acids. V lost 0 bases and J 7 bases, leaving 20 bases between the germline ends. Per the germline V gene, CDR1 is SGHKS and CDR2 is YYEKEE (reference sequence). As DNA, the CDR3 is TGTGCCAGCAGCTTGGACCCGGGATCCTCTCCGGGTGAGCAGTACTTC. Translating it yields CASSLDPGSSPGEQYF.

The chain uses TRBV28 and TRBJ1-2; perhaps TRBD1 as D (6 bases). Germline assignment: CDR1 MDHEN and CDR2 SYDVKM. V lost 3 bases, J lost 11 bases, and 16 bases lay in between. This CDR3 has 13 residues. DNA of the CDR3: TGTGCCAGCAGTTTTATCCAGGGGATAGGGTACACCTTC. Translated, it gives CASSFIQGIGYTF.

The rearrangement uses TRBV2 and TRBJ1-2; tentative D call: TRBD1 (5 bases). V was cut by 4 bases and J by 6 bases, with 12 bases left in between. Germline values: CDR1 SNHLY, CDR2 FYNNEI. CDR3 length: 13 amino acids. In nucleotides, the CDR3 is TGTGCCAGCAGTGGCAGGGAAGTCAATGGCTACACCTTC. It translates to CASSGREVNGYTF.

The DNA of the CDR3 is TGCGCCAGCAGCCAAGAACTTGGGACAGGGAATCAGCCCCAGCATTTT. As protein: CASSQELGTGNQPQHF. The chain has TRBV4-1 and TRBJ1-5; 9 nucleotides align to TRBD1. V shed 0 bases, J shed 4 bases, and the junction held 4 bases outside the gene matches. The CDR3 contains 16 residues. Germline V gene data show CDR1 as MGHRA and CDR2 as YSYEKL.

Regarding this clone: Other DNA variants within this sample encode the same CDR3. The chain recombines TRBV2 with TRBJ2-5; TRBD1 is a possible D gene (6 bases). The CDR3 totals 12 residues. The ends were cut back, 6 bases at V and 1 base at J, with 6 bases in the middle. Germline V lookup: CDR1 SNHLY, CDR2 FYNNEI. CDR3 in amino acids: CASRDSQETQYF. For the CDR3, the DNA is TGTGCCAGCAGGGACAGCCAAGAGACCCAGTACTTC.

The CDR3 bases are TGTGCCAGCAGCCAAGAAAAAGCGGGAGTTCTGAATACGCAGTATTTT. This codes for CASSQEKAGVLNTQYF. The V and J genes are TRBV4-2 and TRBJ2-3, with 8 bases fitting TRBD2. V dropped 0 bases and J dropped 7; count of bases not matched to a gene: 9. Germline V gene data show CDR1 as LGHNA and CDR2 as YNFKEQ. The CDR3 covers 16 residues.

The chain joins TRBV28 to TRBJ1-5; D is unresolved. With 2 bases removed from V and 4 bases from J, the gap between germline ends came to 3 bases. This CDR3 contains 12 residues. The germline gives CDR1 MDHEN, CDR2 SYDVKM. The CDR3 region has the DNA TGTGCCAGCAGTTTACGGAATCAGCCCCAGCATTTT. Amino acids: CASSLRNQPQHF.

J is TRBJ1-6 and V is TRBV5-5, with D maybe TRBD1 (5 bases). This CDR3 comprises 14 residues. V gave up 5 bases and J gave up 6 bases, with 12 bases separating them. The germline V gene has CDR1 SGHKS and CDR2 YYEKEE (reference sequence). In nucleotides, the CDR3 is TGTGCCAGCAGTTCGGCTAGGGGTAATTCACCCCTCCACTTT. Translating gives CASSSARGNSPLHF.

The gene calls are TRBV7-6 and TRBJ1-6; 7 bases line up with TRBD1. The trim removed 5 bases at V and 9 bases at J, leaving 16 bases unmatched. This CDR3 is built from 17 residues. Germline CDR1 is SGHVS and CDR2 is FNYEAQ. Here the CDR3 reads CASSLRTGRGFSSPLHF. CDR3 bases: TGTGCCAGCAGCCTTCGGACGGGCAGGGGGTTTAGTTCACCCCTCCACTTT.

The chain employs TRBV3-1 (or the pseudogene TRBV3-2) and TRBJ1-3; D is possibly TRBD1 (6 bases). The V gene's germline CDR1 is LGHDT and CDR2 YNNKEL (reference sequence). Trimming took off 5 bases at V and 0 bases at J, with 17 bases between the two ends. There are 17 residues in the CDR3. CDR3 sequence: CASSYRVGASSGNTIYF. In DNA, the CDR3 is TGTGCCAGCAGCTACAGGGTGGGGGCAAGCTCTGGAAACACCATATATTTT.

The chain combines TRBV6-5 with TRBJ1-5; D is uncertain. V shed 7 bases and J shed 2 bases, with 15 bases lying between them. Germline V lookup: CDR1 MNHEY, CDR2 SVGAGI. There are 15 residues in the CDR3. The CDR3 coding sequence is TGTGCCAGCACCGCGCGTTGGGGAGGCAATCAGCCCCAGCATTTT. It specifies CASTARWGGNQPQHF.

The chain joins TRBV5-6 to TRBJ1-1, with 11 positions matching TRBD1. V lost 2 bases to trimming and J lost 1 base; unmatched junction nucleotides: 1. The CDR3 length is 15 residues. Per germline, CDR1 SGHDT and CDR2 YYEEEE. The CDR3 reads CASSLGTGGNTEAFF. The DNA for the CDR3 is TGTGCCAGCAGCTTAGGGACAGGGGGGAACACTGAAGCTTTCTTT.

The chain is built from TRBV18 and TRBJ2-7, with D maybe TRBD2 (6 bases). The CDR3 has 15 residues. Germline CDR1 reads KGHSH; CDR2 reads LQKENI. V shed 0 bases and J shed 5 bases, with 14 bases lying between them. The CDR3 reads CASSPPVGGKHEQYF. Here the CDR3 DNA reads TGTGCCAGCTCACCACCGGTCGGGGGTAAGCACGAGCAGTACTTC.

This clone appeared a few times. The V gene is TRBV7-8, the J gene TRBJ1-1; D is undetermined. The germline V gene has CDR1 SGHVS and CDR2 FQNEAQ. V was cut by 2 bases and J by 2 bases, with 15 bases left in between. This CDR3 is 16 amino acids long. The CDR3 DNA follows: TGTGCCAGCAGCTTACTGGAGAAAAGGCGAAACACTGAAGCTTTCTTT. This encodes CASSLLEKRRNTEAFF.